Each of the 15 T cell receptor beta chains below was sequenced from the same sample in a study of cytomegalovirus exposure and HLA in healthy donors. The PCR contained 60 Vbeta and 13 Jbeta primers. Profiled with immunoSEQ multiplex PCR; TCRdb holds only in-frame clones, not every one. Here the sample spans about 120,000 clones, just over 65% being singletons. Sequencing input: PBMCs. Receptor source: a man aged 18 to 30 in good health and CMV-seronegative.

V usage is TRBV19 and J usage is TRBJ2-5, with 7 nucleotides matching TRBD1. The J call is uncertain, as TRBJ2-7 better fits the DNA end. From germline, CDR1 is LNHDA and CDR2 SQIVND (reference sequence). This CDR3 region has 13 residues. The CDR3, as DNA: TGTGCCAGTAAGGGGACAGCTCCCCACGAGCAGTACTTC. It is translated as CASKGTAPHEQYF.

CDR3 DNA sequence: TGTGCCAGCAGTTTGTCGGACAGACAGTTCTTC. Translation gives CASSLSDRQFF. The V call is TRBV27, the J call TRBJ2-1, with a possible D match to TRBD1 (6 bases). CDR1 is MNHEY and CDR2 is SMNVEV in the germline V gene (reference sequence). The ends were cut back, 3 bases at V and 13 bases at J, with 10 bases in the middle. The CDR3 runs 11 residues.

This clone was counted a few times. The chain employs TRBV7-6 and TRBJ2-2; 7 nucleotides line up with TRBD1. The CDR3 is 15 residues long. CDR1 is SGHVS, CDR2 FNYEAQ, per germline. The trim removed 3 bases at V and 5 bases at J, leaving 6 bases unmatched. The CDR3 sequence is CASSFGNRGTGELFF. As DNA, the CDR3 is TGTGCCAGCAGCTTTGGGAACAGGGGAACCGGGGAGCTGTTTTTT.

The V and J genes are TRBV28 and TRBJ2-5, with TRBD1 as a possible D gene (6 bases). Germline values: CDR1 MDHEN, CDR2 SYDVKM. With 4 bases removed from V and 5 bases from J, the gap between germline ends came to 11 bases. The CDR3 runs to 13 residues. CDR3 region: CASSSTGWETQYF. CDR3 nucleotide sequence: TGTGCCAGCAGTTCGACAGGTTGGGAGACCCAGTACTTC.

V usage is TRBV6-6 and J usage is TRBJ2-3, with 8 bases fitting TRBD2. CDR1 is MNHNY, CDR2 SVGAGI, per germline (reference sequence). The V segment lost 5 bases and the J segment 7 bases; nucleotides outside the gene matches: 11. The CDR3 length is 15 residues. CDR3 nucleotide sequence: TGTGCCAGCAGTCGCCAGGGGAGCGGGAGCTATACGCAGTATTTT. Its protein product is CASSRQGSGSYTQYF.

The chain recombines TRBV10-2 with TRBJ2-1, with 8 bases identical to TRBD1. Germline V gene sequence: CDR1 WSHSY, CDR2 SAAADI. With V trimmed by 4 bases and J by 5 bases, 10 bases remained unmatched. CDR3 length: 16 amino acids. The CDR3 bases are TGCGCCAGCAGTGTCGGGACAGGAAATTTTCACAATGAGCAGTTCTTC. Encoded protein: CASSVGTGNFHNEQFF.

The chain uses TRBV6-5 and TRBJ2-5, with 7 bases aligning to TRBD1. The DNA end lines up better with TRBJ2-7; the J call may be wrong. This CDR3 comprises 14 residues. Per germline, CDR1 MNHEY and CDR2 SVGAGI. CDR3 sequence reads: CASKGAGASYEQYF. In nucleotides, the CDR3 is TGTGCCAGCAAGGGGGCAGGGGCGTCCTACGAGCAGTACTTC.

The chain uses TRBV5-1 and TRBJ1-2; tentatively, D is TRBD1 (5 bases). V lost 3 bases and J 3 bases, leaving 9 bases between the germline ends. Germline V gene sequence: CDR1 SGHRS, CDR2 YFSETQ. The CDR3 has 13 amino acids. Written as DNA, the CDR3 is TGCGCCAGCAGCTACGACAGCTACTATGGCTACACCTTC. Translating gives CASSYDSYYGYTF.

This clone was seen only a few times. The gene calls are TRBV10-2 and TRBJ2-7; 9 bases agree with TRBD2. CDR3 size: 17 residues. With 5 bases clipped from V and 4 bases from J, the junction kept 15 bases outside the gene matches. Germline CDR1 and CDR2: WSHSY and SAAADI. For the CDR3, the DNA is TGCGCCAGCAGTCAAGGCGTCGCGGGAGGGCCCACGTACGAGCAGTACTTC. Its protein product is CASSQGVAGGPTYEQYF.

V is TRBV7-2 and J is TRBJ1-5; unclear D gene. Germline CDR1 SGHTA, CDR2 FQGNSA. V lost 2 bases to trimming and J lost 6 bases, with 8 bases between them. This CDR3 is built from 13 residues. This CDR3 reads CASSLRETQPQHF. The CDR3 bases are TGTGCCAGCAGCTTAAGGGAGACTCAGCCCCAGCATTTT.

The chain couples TRBV6-1 to TRBJ1-2; D is possibly TRBD1 (6 bases). The CDR3 extends over 15 amino acids. CDR1 and CDR2 from the germline V gene are MNHNS and SASEGT. V dropped 2 bases and J dropped 8 bases, with 18 bases sitting between them. The CDR3 DNA is TGTGCCAGCAGTGAAAATGGACAGATCGGCGCGGGCTACACCTTC. Its translation is CASSENGQIGAGYTF.

About this clone: One end of the junction varies from germline; a read error may be responsible. This rearrangement joins TRBV6-1 to TRBJ1-2; maybe TRBD1 (6 bases). The CDR3 length is 15 residues. Per germline, CDR1 MNHNS and CDR2 SASEGT. The CDR3 sequence: CASREEGGTNYGYTF. The CDR3 DNA reads TGTGCCAGCAGGGAAGAGGGGGGGACTAACTATGGCTACACCTTC.

This clone was seen more than once but under ten times. The genes are TRBV15 and TRBJ2-7; D is perhaps TRBD1 (5 bases). Germline CDR1 is LNHNV and CDR2 is YYDKDF (reference sequence). Trimming took 3 bases from V and 2 from J, leaving 8 bases between them. The length of the CDR3 is 13 residues. The CDR3 reads CATSRWGTYEQYF. The CDR3 DNA is TGTGCCACCAGCAGGTGGGGCACCTACGAGCAGTACTTC.

The chain links TRBV28 to TRBJ1-2, with 7 bases fitting TRBD1. The germline CDR1 and CDR2 sequences are MDHEN and SYDVKM. Trimming cost V 3 bases and J 5 bases; bases outside gene matches: 12. The CDR3 covers 16 residues. DNA of the CDR3: TGTGCCAGCAGTTTCTCCCAGGGGGGTTGGGGTTATGGCTACACCTTC. Translated: CASSFSQGGWGYGYTF.

The gene calls are TRBV5-1 and TRBJ2-5; 9 positions match TRBD1. The CDR3 has 15 residues. Germline V gene lookup returns CDR1 SGHRS and CDR2 YFSETQ. J lost 5 bases, V lost 3 bases, and 8 bases had no gene match. CDR3 amino acids: CASSSGTGILETQYF. Here the CDR3 DNA reads TGCGCCAGCAGCTCCGGGACAGGGATTTTGGAGACCCAGTACTTC.